These 12 T cell receptor beta chains were all obtained from the same sample, sequenced in a study of blood T cell repertoires in COVID-19. Clones were read by immunoSEQ multiplex PCR, and TCRdb kept only the in-frame ones, dropping some. The sample has around 60,000 clones; approximately 80% are singletons. The sequenced material came from peripheral blood. Receptors were obtained from a woman aged 80 or over with acute or convalescent COVID-19.

The chain combines TRBV9 with TRBJ2-3, with TRBD2 matching 16 bases. Germline loops: CDR1 SGDLS, CDR2 YYNGEE. V lost 7 bases, J lost 3 bases, and 11 bases stayed unmatched. This CDR3 is 18 amino acids long. CDR3 in amino acids: CASGSSGTSGGGTDTQYF. The CDR3 DNA follows: TGTGCCAGCGGTTCCTCCGGGACTAGCGGGGGGGGAACAGATACGCAGTATTTT.

The chain carries TRBV13 and TRBJ2-3; 12 nucleotides line up with TRBD2. Trimming removed 5 bases from V and 2 bases from J; junction bases left unmatched: 8. Germline V gives CDR1 PRHDT, CDR2 FYEKMQ (reference sequence). CDR3 length: 17 amino acids. CDR3 nucleotide sequence: TGTGCCAGCAGCCTTTACGGACTAGCGGGGAACACAGATACGCAGTATTTT. It encodes CASSLYGLAGNTDTQYF.

This clone was counted a few times. This chain joins TRBV12-3 or TRBV12-4 and TRBJ1-2, with D possibly matching TRBD1 (5 bases). This CDR3 comprises 11 residues. V lost 6 bases and J lost 4, with 6 bases in between. Here the CDR3 reads CASSQGYGYTF. The CDR3 DNA reads TGTGCCAGCAGCCAGGGCTATGGCTACACCTTC.

V gene TRBV18 combines with J gene TRBJ1-2, with 7 bases fitting TRBD1. This CDR3 has 15 residues. CDR1 KGHSH and CDR2 LQKENI come from the germline V gene. After removal of 4 bases from V and 1 base from J, the junction contained 6 bases not matched to a gene. CDR3 in DNA: TGTGCCAGCTCACGGGGACAGATCCTTAACTATGGCTACACCTTC. It yields the protein CASSRGQILNYGYTF.

This chain joins TRBV7-2 and TRBJ2-7; D possibly corresponds to TRBD1 (6 bases). The length of the CDR3 is 16 residues. From germline, CDR1 is SGHTA and CDR2 FQGNSA. V gave up 4 bases and J gave up 1 base, with 17 bases separating them. CDR3 in amino acids: CASSSGTRVYSYEQYF. For the CDR3, the DNA is TGTGCCAGCAGCTCCGGGACACGAGTCTATTCCTACGAGCAGTACTTC.

For the CDR3, the DNA is TGCGCCAGCAGCTTACTAGCGGGAGGGGCCGATACGCAGTATTTT. This translates into CASSLLAGGADTQYF. The chain couples TRBV5-1 to TRBJ2-3; 13 bases align to TRBD2. CDR3 length equals 15 residues. Trimming at V came to 2 bases and at J to 6 bases, leaving 3 bases not matched to a gene. Germline V gene sequence: CDR1 SGHRS, CDR2 YFSETQ.

The chain joins TRBV5-1 to TRBJ2-7; perhaps TRBD2 as D (5 bases). Deletions cut 4 bases from V and 5 bases from J, with 16 bases between. The CDR3 totals 14 residues. Germline assignment: CDR1 SGHRS and CDR2 YFSETQ. CDR3 residues: CASSPLNGKDEQYF. For the CDR3, the DNA is TGCGCCAGCAGCCCCCTCAACGGGAAGGACGAGCAGTACTTC.

This clone was seen only a few times. This chain joins TRBV7-9 and TRBJ1-4, with D perhaps TRBD1 (6 bases). V was shortened by 5 bases and J by 8 bases, with 15 bases between the two germline ends. This CDR3 is built from 14 residues. Germline V gene sequence: CDR1 SEHNR, CDR2 FQNEAQ (reference sequence). CDR3 nucleotide sequence: TGTGCCAGCAGCCCACTTACAGGGAAAGAAAAACTGTTTTTT. It is translated as CASSPLTGKEKLFF. The whole variable domain, filled in from reference TRBV7-9 and TRBJ1-4, reads DTGVSQNPRHKITKRGQNVTFRCDPISEHNRLYWYRQTLGQGPEFLTYFQNEAQLEKSRLLSDRFSAERPKGSFSTLEIQRTEQGDSAMYLCASSPLTGKEKLFFGSGTQLSVL.

V and J are TRBV7-2 and TRBJ2-5, with 7 bases matching TRBD2. The CDR3 is 16 amino acids. Looked up from germline, CDR1 is SGHTA and CDR2 is FQGNSA. The V gene end was trimmed by 1 base and the J gene end by 1 base; junction bases not matched to a gene: 6. CDR3 DNA: TGTGCCAGCAGCTTAGGGGGGGGGACGTCCCAAGAGACCCAGTACTTC. Translating gives CASSLGGGTSQETQYF.

The rearrangement uses TRBV19 and TRBJ1-1; a possible D gene is TRBD1 (6 bases). Germline values: CDR1 LNHDA, CDR2 SQIVND (reference sequence). This CDR3 is built from 14 residues. Trimming cost V 1 base and J 7 bases, with 13 bases left between them. The CDR3 sequence is CASSIGGGPYEAFF. DNA of the CDR3: TGTGCCAGTAGTATAGGCGGGGGGCCTTATGAAGCTTTCTTT. Complete variable domain (other parts from reference TRBV19 and TRBJ1-1): DGGITQSPKYLFRKEGQNVTLSCEQNLNHDAMYWYRQDPGQGLRLIYYSQIVNDFQKGDIAEGYSVSREKKESFPLTVTSAQKNPTAFYLCASSIGGGPYEAFFGQGTRLTVV.

CDR3 bases: TGCGCCAGCAGCCAAGATCCAGGGGACAGTCCCCTTGGCAATCAGCCCCAGCATTTT. Translating it yields CASSQDPGDSPLGNQPQHF. The J gene is TRBJ1-5, the V gene TRBV4-1, with 7 positions matching TRBD1. J lost 2 bases, V lost 0 bases, and 13 bases had no gene match. CDR3 length equals 19 residues. Germline V lookup: CDR1 MGHRA, CDR2 YSYEKL.

The gene calls are TRBV30 and TRBJ2-7; perhaps TRBD1 as D (6 bases). CDR3 size: 15 residues. The germline CDR1 and CDR2 sequences are GTSNPN and SVGIG (reference sequence). V lost 0 bases and J 5 bases, leaving 17 bases between the germline ends. The CDR3 protein is CAWSVWHRERHEQYF. CDR3 bases: TGTGCCTGGAGTGTATGGCACAGGGAAAGACACGAGCAGTACTTC.